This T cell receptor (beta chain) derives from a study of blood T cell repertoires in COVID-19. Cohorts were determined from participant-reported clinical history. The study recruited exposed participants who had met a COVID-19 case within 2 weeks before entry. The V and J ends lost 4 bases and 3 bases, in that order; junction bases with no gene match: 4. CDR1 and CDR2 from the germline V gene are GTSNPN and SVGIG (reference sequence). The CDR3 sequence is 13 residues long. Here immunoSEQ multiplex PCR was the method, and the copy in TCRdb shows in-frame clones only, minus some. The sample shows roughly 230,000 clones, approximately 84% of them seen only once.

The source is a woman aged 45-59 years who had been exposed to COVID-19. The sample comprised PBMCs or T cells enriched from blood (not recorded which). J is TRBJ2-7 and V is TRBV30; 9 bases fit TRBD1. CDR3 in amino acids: CAWTKGQGYEQYF. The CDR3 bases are TGTGCCTGGACTAAGGGACAGGGCTACGAGCAGTACTTC.